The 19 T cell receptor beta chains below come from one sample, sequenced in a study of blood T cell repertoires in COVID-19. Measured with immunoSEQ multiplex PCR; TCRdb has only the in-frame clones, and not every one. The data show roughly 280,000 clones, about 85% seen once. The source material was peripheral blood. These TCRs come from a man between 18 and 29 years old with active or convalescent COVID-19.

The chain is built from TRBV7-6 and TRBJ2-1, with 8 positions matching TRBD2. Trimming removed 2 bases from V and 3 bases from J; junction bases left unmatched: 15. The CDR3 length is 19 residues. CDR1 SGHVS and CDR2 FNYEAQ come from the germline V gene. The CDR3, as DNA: TGTGCCAGCAGCTTAAGGTTGGCTAGCGGGCCAGGTTTCTACAATGAGCAGTTCTTC. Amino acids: CASSLRLASGPGFYNEQFF.

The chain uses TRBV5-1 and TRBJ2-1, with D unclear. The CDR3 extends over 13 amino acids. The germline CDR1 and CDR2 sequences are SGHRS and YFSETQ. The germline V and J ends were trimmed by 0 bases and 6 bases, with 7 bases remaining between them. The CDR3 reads CASSLGLRNEQFF. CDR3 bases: TGCGCCAGCAGCTTGGGACTCCGCAATGAGCAGTTCTTC.

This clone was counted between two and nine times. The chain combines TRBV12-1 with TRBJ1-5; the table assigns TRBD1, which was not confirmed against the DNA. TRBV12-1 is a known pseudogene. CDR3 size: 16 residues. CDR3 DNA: TGTGCCAGCAGCTTCCGTGGGGCCTGGCTTAATCAGCCCCAGCATTTT. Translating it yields CASSFRGAWLNQPQHF.

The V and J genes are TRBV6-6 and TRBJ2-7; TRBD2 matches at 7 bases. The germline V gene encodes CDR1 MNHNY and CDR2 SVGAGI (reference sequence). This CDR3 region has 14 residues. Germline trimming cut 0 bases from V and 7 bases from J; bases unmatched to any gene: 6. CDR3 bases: TGTGCCAGCAGTTACTCTCAGCCGGGGGGTGAGCAGTACTTC. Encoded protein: CASSYSQPGGEQYF.

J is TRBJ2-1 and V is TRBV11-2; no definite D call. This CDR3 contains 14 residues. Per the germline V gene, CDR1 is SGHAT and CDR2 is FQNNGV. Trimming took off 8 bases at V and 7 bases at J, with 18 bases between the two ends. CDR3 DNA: TGTGCCAGCGCCCCGCAGGCCTTGTCGAATGAGCAGTTCTTC. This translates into CASAPQALSNEQFF. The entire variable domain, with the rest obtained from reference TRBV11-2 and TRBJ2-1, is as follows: EAGVAQSPRYKIIEKRQSVAFWCNPISGHATLYWYQQILGQGPKLLIQFQNNGVVDDSQLPKDRFSAERLKGVDSTLKIQPAKLEDSAVYLCASAPQALSNEQFFGPGTRLTVL.

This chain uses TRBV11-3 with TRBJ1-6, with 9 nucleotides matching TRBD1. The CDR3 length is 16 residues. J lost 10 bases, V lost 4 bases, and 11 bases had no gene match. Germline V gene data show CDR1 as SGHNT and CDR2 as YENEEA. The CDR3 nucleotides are TGTGCCAGCAGCTCATTCTCGGGACAGGGAATGTCACCCCTCCACTTT. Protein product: CASSSFSGQGMSPLHF.

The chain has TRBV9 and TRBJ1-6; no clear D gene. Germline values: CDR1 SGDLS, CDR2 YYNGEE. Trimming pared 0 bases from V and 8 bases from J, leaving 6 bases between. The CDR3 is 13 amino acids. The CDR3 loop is CASSVDQDSPLHF. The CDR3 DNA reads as TGTGCCAGCAGCGTAGACCAGGATTCACCCCTCCACTTT.

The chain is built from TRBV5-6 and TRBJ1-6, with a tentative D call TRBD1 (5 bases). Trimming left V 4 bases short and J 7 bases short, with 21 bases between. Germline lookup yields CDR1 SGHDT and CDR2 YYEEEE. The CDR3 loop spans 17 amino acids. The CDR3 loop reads CASSRGAGQRGNSPLHF. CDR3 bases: TGTGCCAGCAGCCGCGGGGCAGGTCAGAGAGGGAATTCACCCCTCCACTTT.

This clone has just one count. In nucleotides, the CDR3 is TGTGCCAGCAGCCAGGGACAGTTTGTAGAGACCCAGTACTTC. It specifies CASSQGQFVETQYF. V is TRBV7-2 and J is TRBJ2-5; the match to TRBD1 covers 7 bases. This CDR3 has 14 amino acids. V shed 5 bases, J shed 4 bases, and the junction held 7 bases outside the gene matches. Germline loops: CDR1 SGHTA, CDR2 FQGNSA.

The CDR3 DNA sequence: TGTGCCAGCAGCCGGGAGGGGGATACGCAGTATTTT. It is translated as CASSREGDTQYF. The chain links TRBV11-2 to TRBJ2-3, with 8 bases that match TRBD2. Germline trimming cut 5 bases from V and 6 bases from J; bases unmatched to any gene: 1. CDR1 SGHAT and CDR2 FQNNGV come from the germline V gene. The CDR3 has 12 amino acids.

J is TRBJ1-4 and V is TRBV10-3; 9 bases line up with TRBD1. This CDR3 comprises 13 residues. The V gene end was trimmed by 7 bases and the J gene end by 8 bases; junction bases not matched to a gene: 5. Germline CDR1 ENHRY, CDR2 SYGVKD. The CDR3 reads CAITPGQGEKLFF. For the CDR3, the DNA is TGTGCCATCACCCCGGGACAGGGAGAAAAACTGTTTTTT.

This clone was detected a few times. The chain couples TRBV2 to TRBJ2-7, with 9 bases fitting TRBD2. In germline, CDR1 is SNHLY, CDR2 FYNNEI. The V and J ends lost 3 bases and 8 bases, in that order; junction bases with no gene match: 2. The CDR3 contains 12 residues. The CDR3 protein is CASSDPSGKQYF. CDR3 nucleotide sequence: TGTGCCAGCAGTGACCCTAGCGGGAAGCAGTACTTC.

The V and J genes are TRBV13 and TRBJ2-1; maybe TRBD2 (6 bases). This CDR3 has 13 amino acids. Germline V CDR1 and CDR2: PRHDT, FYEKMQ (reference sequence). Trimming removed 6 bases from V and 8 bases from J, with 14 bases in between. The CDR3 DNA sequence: TGTGCCAGCAGTCGGGGGTGGGGAGATGAGCAGTTCTTC. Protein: CASSRGWGDEQFF. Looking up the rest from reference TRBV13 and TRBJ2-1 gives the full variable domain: AAGVIQSPRHLIKEKRETATLKCYPIPRHDTVYWYQQGPGQDPQFLISFYEKMQSDKGSIPDRFSAQQFSDYHSELNMSSLELGDSALYFCASSRGWGDEQFFGPGTRLTVL.

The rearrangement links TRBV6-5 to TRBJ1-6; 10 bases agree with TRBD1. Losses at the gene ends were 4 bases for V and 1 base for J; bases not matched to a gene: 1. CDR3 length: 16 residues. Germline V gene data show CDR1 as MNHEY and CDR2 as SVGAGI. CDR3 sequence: CASSSGQGSYNSPLHF. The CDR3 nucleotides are TGTGCCAGCAGTTCGGGACAGGGGTCCTATAATTCACCCCTCCACTTT.

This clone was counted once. CDR3 region: CASTQGAGGSFTDTQYF. CDR3 DNA: TGTGCCAGCACGCAAGGGGCCGGCGGGAGCTTTACAGATACGCAGTATTTT. This rearrangement joins TRBV2 to TRBJ2-3; TRBD2 matches at 7 bases. Germline CDR1 and CDR2: SNHLY and FYNNEI. The ends lost 7 bases at V and 3 bases at J; junction bases unmatched: 16. CDR3 size: 17 residues.

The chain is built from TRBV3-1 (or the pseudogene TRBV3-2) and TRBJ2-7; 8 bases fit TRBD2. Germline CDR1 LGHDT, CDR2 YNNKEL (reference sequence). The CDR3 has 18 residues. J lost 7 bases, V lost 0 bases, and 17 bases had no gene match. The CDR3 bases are TGTGCCAGCAGCCAAGATCTCAGGCTAGCGGGTTCCCCTAAGGAGCAGTACTTC. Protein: CASSQDLRLAGSPKEQYF.

CDR3 region: CAISNSGVDSPLHF. CDR3 coding DNA: TGTGCCATCAGCAATTCGGGGGTCGATTCACCCCTCCACTTT. The chain couples TRBV10-3 to TRBJ1-6; D may be TRBD1 (5 bases). Per germline, CDR1 ENHRY and CDR2 SYGVKD. V gave up 6 bases and J gave up 8 bases, with 14 bases separating them. The CDR3 has 14 residues.

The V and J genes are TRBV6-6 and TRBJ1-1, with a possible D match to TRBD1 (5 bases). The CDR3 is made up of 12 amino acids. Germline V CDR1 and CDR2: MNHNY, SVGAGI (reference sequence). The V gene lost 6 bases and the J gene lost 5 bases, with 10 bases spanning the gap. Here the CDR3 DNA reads TGTGCCAGCAGACCGGGGGGGACTGAAGCTTTCTTT. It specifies CASRPGGTEAFF.

CDR3 residues: CASSVESDTQYF. The CDR3 bases are TGTGCCAGCAGCGTAGAATCAGATACGCAGTATTTT. The chain uses TRBV6-6 and TRBJ2-3; D ambiguous. Germline-derived CDR1 and CDR2 are MNHNY and SVGAGI (reference sequence). Deletions cut 6 bases from V and 4 bases from J, with 8 bases between. The length of the CDR3 is 12 residues.